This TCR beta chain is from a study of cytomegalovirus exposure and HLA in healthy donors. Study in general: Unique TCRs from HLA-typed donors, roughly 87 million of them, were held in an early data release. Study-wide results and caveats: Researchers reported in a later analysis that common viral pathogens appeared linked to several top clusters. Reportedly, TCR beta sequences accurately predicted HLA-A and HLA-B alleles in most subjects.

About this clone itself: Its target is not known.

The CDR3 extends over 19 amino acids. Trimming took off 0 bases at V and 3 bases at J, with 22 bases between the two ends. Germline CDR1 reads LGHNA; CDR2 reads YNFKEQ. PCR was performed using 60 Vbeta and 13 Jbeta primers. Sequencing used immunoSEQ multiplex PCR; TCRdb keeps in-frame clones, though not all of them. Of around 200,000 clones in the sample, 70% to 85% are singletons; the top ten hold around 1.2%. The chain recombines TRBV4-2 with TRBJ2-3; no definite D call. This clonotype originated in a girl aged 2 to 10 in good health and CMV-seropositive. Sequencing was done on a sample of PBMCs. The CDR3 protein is CASSQDFSRVIARTDTQYF. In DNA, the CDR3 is TGTGCCAGCAGCCAAGATTTCTCGAGAGTTATAGCTAGGACAGATACGCAGTATTTT.